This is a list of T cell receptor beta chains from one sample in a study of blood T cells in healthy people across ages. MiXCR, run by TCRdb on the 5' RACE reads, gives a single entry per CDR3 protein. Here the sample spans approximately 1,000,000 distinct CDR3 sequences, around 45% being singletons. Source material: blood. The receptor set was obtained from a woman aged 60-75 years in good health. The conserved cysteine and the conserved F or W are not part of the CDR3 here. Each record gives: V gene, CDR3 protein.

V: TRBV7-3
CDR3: ASSLNSGGVHEQY

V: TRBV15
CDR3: ATSPDAVQPQH

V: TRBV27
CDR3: ASSLLPGRDTEAF

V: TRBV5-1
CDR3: ASSRGEREVADTQY

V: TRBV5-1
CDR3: ASSPISTDRGTEAF

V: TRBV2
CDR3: ASRDTDEKLF

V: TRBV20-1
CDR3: SQTSDSYNEQF

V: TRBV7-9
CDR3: ASSADLVPSTGRRTDTQY

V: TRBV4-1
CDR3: ASSQEGGLNIQY

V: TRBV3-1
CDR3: ASSRGGQPYNEQF

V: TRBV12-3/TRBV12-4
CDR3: ASSQGLAGGPYEQY

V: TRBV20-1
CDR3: SASVLAGGTDTQY

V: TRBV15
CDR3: ATSEGSRTDTQY

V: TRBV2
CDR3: ASTSGPNYGYT

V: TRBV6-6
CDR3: ASSYETSGRETQY

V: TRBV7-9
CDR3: ASSLGESPRETQY

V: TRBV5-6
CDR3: ASSLAVGETQY

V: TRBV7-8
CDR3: ASSQFSSYNEQF

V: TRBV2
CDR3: ASTWNSYEQY

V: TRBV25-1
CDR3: ASSEMGAGDEQF

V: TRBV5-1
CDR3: ASSSLDRGEETQY

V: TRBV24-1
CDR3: ATSDFLTGYNEQF

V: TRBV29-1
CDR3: SVGMTSGPPPGELF

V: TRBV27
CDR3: ASSLSYRGQETQY

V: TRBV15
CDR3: ATSRAGGYNEQF

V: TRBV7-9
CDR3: ASVASGINTDTQY

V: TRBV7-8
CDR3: ASSKQRGPGLATSIDTQY